What follows is one T cell receptor (beta chain) and its context. Antigen: not known. The CDR3 consists of 15 residues. Germline V gene sequence: CDR1 SGHTA, CDR2 FQGTGA. Trimming stripped 0 bases from V and 0 bases from J, with 6 bases between. Single viable CD3+CD4+CD8-CD45RO+ cells were sorted as the memory CD4+ T cells. Serum IgG to CMV pp150, pp28, p38 and p52 defined serostatus. The sample belongs to a study of memory CD4+ T cells and cytomegalovirus serostatus. About the research overall: Of the healthy Belgian adults, 9 were CMV seropositive and about 24 seronegative.

Per the authors' pipeline: Out-of-frame sequences were removed, leaving 2,204,828 distinct TCRbeta sequences. Produced via immunoSEQ multiplex PCR; TCRdb's table is partial and in-frame only. Clone size and V and J calls were adopted from that table, with D and trimming inferred from the DNA. The profile shows tens of thousands of clones, 82% of them singletons. Whole-study findings and limits: The CMV-associated TCR signature appears largely within the CD4+ memory repertoire.

The sequence was collected from an adult in good health and CMV-seronegative. Some clones in this sample may be carry-over from other donors' samples. The chain couples TRBV7-3 to TRBJ1-5; D gene uncertain. The sequencing sample was made of memory CD4+ T cells from blood. DNA of the CDR3: TGTGCCAGCAGCTTAACCGGGGATAGCAATCAGCCCCAGCATTTT. It yields the protein CASSLTGDSNQPQHF.